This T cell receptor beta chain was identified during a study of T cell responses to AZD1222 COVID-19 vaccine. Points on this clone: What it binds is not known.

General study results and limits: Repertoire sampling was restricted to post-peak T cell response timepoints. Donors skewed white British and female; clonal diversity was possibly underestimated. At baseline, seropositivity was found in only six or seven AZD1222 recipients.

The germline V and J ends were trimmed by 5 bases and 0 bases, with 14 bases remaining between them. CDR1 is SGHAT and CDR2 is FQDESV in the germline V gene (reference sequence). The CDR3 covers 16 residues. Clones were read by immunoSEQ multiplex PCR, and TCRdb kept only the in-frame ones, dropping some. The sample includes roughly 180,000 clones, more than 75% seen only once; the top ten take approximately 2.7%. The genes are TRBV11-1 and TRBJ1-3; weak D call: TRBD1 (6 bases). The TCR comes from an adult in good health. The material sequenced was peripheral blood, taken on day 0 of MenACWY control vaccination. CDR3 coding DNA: TGTGCCAGCAGCCCGGTCCAGGGGAGCTCTGGAAACACCATATATTTT. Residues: CASSPVQGSSGNTIYF. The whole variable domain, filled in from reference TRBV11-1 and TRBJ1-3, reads EAEVAQSPRYKITEKSQAVAFWCDPISGHATLYWYRQILGQGPELLVQFQDESVVDDSQLPKDRFSAERLKGVDSTLKIQPAELGDSAMYLCASSPVQGSSGNTIYFGEGSWLTVV.